Shown below are 7 T cell receptor beta chains from a single sample sequenced in a study of blood T cell repertoires in COVID-19. The method was immunoSEQ multiplex PCR; TCRdb's version includes in-frame clones alone and lacks a portion of them. The sample lists 87,000 or so clones, around 87% occurring once. Sequenced: peripheral blood. Receptor source: a woman aged 50 to 60 with active or convalescent COVID-19.

The chain links TRBV12-3 or TRBV12-4 to TRBJ1-2; TRBD1 aligns across 7 bases. Trimming removed 5 bases from V and 5 bases from J; junction bases left unmatched: 5. The CDR3 is made up of 13 amino acids. The CDR3 DNA sequence: TGTGCCAGCAGTCCGGGACAGAGTTATGGCTACACCTTC. Its protein product is CASSPGQSYGYTF.

The V gene is TRBV30, the J gene TRBJ1-3, with 7 bases lining up with TRBD1. This CDR3 has 13 residues. The germline V gene has CDR1 GTSNPN and CDR2 SVGIG (reference sequence). The V and J ends lost 6 bases and 0 bases, in that order; junction bases with no gene match: 2. CDR3 loop: CACRQGSGNTIYF. The CDR3, as DNA: TGTGCCTGCCGACAGGGCTCTGGAAACACCATATATTTT.

The CDR3 nucleotides read TGTGCCAGCAGTCCGGGTGGTGGCACTGAAGCTTTCTTT. Protein product: CASSPGGGTEAFF. This rearrangement joins TRBV25-1 to TRBJ1-1; no clear D gene. CDR1 and CDR2 from the germline V gene are MGHDK and SYGVNS. The CDR3 sequence is 13 residues long. V lost 5 bases to trimming and J lost 4 bases, with 11 bases between them.

A remark on this clone: In the same sample, other DNA sequences code for this CDR3. J is TRBJ1-5 and V is TRBV19; no definite D call. The CDR3 runs to 11 residues. CDR1 and CDR2 (germline): LNHDA, SQIVND (reference sequence). The V end was cut by 3 bases, the J end by 7 bases, with 4 bases between. CDR3 sequence: CASSIGQPQHF. CDR3 coding DNA: TGTGCCAGTAGTATTGGCCAGCCCCAGCATTTT.

This clone showed up just once. The chain links TRBV5-1 to TRBJ1-1; 9 bases map to TRBD1. This CDR3 comprises 14 residues. Germline assignment: CDR1 SGHRS and CDR2 YFSETQ. Germline trimming cut 6 bases from V and 1 base from J; bases unmatched to any gene: 4. The CDR3 protein is CASTRDRANTEAFF. Written as DNA, the CDR3 is TGCGCCAGCACCCGGGACAGGGCGAACACTGAAGCTTTCTTT. Variable domain in full (rest from reference TRBV5-1 and TRBJ1-1): KAGVTQTPRYLIKTRGQQVTLSCSPISGHRSVSWYQQTPGQGLQFLFEYFSETQRNKGNFPGRFSGRQFSNSRSEMNVSTLELGDSALYLCASTRDRANTEAFFGQGTRLTVV.

The chain uses TRBV19 and TRBJ1-5; D is undetermined. The CDR3 consists of 16 residues. The V and J ends lost 9 bases and 3 bases respectively, with 21 bases between them. Per germline, CDR1 LNHDA and CDR2 SQIVND (reference sequence). CDR3 in DNA: TGTGCCAGCAAACCCCTTGATCGGGTTAACAATCAGCCCCAGCATTTT. Translating gives CASKPLDRVNNQPQHF. The variable domain in full, with the rest retrieved from reference TRBV19 and TRBJ1-5, is DGGITQSPKYLFRKEGQNVTLSCEQNLNHDAMYWYRQDPGQGLRLIYYSQIVNDFQKGDIAEGYSVSREKKESFPLTVTSAQKNPTAFYLCASKPLDRVNNQPQHFGDGTRLSIL.

V is TRBV30 and J is TRBJ2-7, with a tentative D call TRBD1 (5 bases). Germline CDR1 reads GTSNPN; CDR2 reads SVGIG (reference sequence). This CDR3 has 14 residues. V lost 4 bases, J lost 3 bases, and 16 bases lay in between. CDR3: CAWTLAGNSYEQYF. The CDR3 DNA follows: TGTGCCTGGACTCTGGCAGGGAATAGCTACGAGCAGTACTTC.